These 5 T cell receptor beta chains came from one sample sequenced in a study of cytomegalovirus exposure and HLA in healthy donors. PCR primers comprised 60 Vbeta and 13 Jbeta primers. Sequenced by immunoSEQ multiplex PCR; TCRdb stores in-frame clones only, minus some. The table records some 150,000 clones, approximately 87% of them present only once. The sequencing input was PBMCs. Receptor source: a man between 35 and 55 years old in good health and CMV-seronegative.

The chain links TRBV7-3 to TRBJ2-2; TRBD2 is a possible D gene (5 bases). The CDR3 loop spans 16 amino acids. CDR1 is SGHTA and CDR2 is FQGTGA in the germline V gene. The V end lost 5 bases, the J end lost 1 base, and 14 bases lay between the germline ends. CDR3 sequence (DNA): TGTGCCAGCAGCCCCCATGCGGCGGGGAACACCGGGGAGCTGTTTTTT. Translated: CASSPHAAGNTGELFF.

This clone has only one observation. Relative to the germline gene, one junction end is altered; a read error may explain this. The J gene is TRBJ2-2, the V gene TRBV7-7, with 11 bases fitting TRBD2. CDR1 is SSHAT, CDR2 FNYEAQ, per germline (reference sequence). The CDR3 is made up of 14 amino acids. Here the CDR3 reads CASSLAGGHGELFF. Here the CDR3 DNA reads TGTGCTAGCAGCTTAGCGGGAGGGCACGGGGAGCTGTTTTTT.

This rearrangement joins TRBV7-2 to TRBJ2-3; tentatively, D is TRBD2 (5 bases). Trimming cost V 1 base and J 0 bases, with 11 bases left between them. Germline V gives CDR1 SGHTA, CDR2 FQGNSA. This CDR3 has 16 residues. CDR3 sequence reads: CASSLVATTSTDTQYF. CDR3 in DNA: TGTGCCAGCAGCTTAGTAGCGACCACTAGCACAGATACGCAGTATTTT.

The rearrangement joins TRBV9 to TRBJ2-5; D may be TRBD1 (5 bases). The CDR3 spans 13 residues. CDR1 SGDLS and CDR2 YYNGEE come from the germline V gene. V shed 3 bases and J shed 5 bases, with 11 bases lying between them. CDR3 in amino acids: CASSAGSLETQYF. Here the CDR3 DNA reads TGTGCCAGCAGCGCAGGGTCCCTTGAGACCCAGTACTTC.

This sequence joins TRBV27 and TRBJ2-7, with 9 positions matching TRBD1. J was trimmed by 6 bases and V by 6 bases; bases with no gene match: 9. This CDR3 is built from 14 residues. Per germline, CDR1 MNHEY and CDR2 SMNVEV (reference sequence). In DNA form, the CDR3 reads TGTGCCAGCAGGACCGGGACAGGGTCTTTCGAGCAGTACTTC. Protein: CASRTGTGSFEQYF.